This T cell receptor beta chain is drawn from a study of T cells in Graves' hyperthyroidism and ophthalmopathy. Germline V gives CDR1 SGHRS, CDR2 YFSETQ. V gave up 4 bases and J gave up 2 bases; unmatched junction bases: 6. The CDR3 is made up of 16 amino acids. What was amplified from RNA transcripts were TCR beta CDR3 regions. The study used the HTBI primer set for a first-round RT-PCR of the TCR CDR3. Each CDR3 protein is one row after TCRdb ran MiXCR on the multiplex PCR reads. The sample contains hundreds of thousands of distinct CDR3 sequences, roughly 14% of which appear only once. This clonotype was detected many times.

The specimen was blood. This sequence was found in a woman aged 45-65 years with Graves' ophthalmopathy. This chain links TRBV5-1 with TRBJ2-7, with 13 bases matching TRBD2. The CDR3 DNA reads TGCGCCAGCAGCCCGGGACTAGCGGGACCCGCCTACGAGCAGTACTTC. Translation: CASSPGLAGPAYEQYF.